These 17 T cell receptor beta chains share one sample of origin, sequenced in a study of T cells in Graves' hyperthyroidism and ophthalmopathy. Authors of the study amplified TCR beta CDR3 regions from RNA transcripts. RT-PCR in the first round (using the HTBI primer set) targeted the TCR CDR3. TCRdb independently ran MiXCR on the multiplex PCR reads; one entry per CDR3 protein. There are more than 350,000 distinct CDR3 sequences in the sample; approximately 15% occur only once, and around 20% lies in the top ten. Sequenced material: blood. Source of these receptors: a woman younger than 45 with Graves' ophthalmopathy.

In this sample, this clonotype turned up many times. The chain recombines TRBV20-1 with TRBJ2-5; D is unresolved. V was shortened by 4 bases and J by 1 base, with 10 bases between the two germline ends. Germline V gene lookup returns CDR1 DFQATT and CDR2 SNEGSKA (reference sequence). The CDR3 extends over 13 amino acids. The CDR3, as DNA: TGCAGTGCTAACCTCCGGGCCCAAGAGACCCAGTACTTC. The encoded protein is CSANLRAQETQYF.

The chain uses TRBV7-9 and TRBJ1-4; no definite D call. V lost 5 bases, J lost 0 bases, and 22 bases lay in between. CDR1 is SEHNR and CDR2 is FQNEAQ in the germline V gene (reference sequence). The CDR3 covers 19 residues. This chain's CDR3 is CASSGLRPGRRTTNEKLFF. The DNA of the CDR3 is TGTGCCAGCAGCGGACTGCGACCCGGTCGCCGCACAACTAATGAAAAACTGTTTTTT.

This clonotype was detected many times. This chain connects TRBV6-6 to TRBJ2-7; 14 bases are shared with TRBD2. Germline V gene data show CDR1 as MNHNY and CDR2 as SVGAGI (reference sequence). This CDR3 contains 15 residues. Losses at the gene ends were 0 bases for V and 7 bases for J; bases not matched to a gene: 2. The CDR3 sequence: CASSYSGTSGGEQYF. CDR3 nucleotides: TGTGCCAGCAGTTACTCCGGGACTAGCGGGGGTGAGCAGTACTTC.

Many counts were recorded for this clonotype. V usage is TRBV3-1 and J usage is TRBJ2-7, with D tentatively TRBD1 (6 bases). Looked up from germline, CDR1 is LGHDT and CDR2 is YNNKEL (reference sequence). This CDR3 is 12 amino acids long. Trimming stripped 4 bases from V and 4 bases from J, with 8 bases between. CDR3 coding DNA: TGTGCCAGCAGCCGGGGGCTGTACGAGCAGTACTTC. Amino acids: CASSRGLYEQYF.

The chain carries TRBV6-1 and TRBJ1-2; D may be TRBD1 (5 bases). CDR1 and CDR2 from the germline V gene are MNHNS and SASEGT. V lost 0 bases and J 5 bases, leaving 13 bases between the germline ends. This CDR3 comprises 15 residues. The CDR3 DNA reads as TGTGCCAGCAGTGAAGCGAGGAAAGACAGATATGGCTACACCTTC. Protein sequence: CASSEARKDRYGYTF.

Many counts were recorded for this clonotype. V and J are TRBV27 and TRBJ2-4; TRBD1 aligns across 9 bases. V lost 5 bases and J lost 0; bases outside the gene matches: 2. This CDR3 region has 15 residues. Germline CDR1 MNHEY, CDR2 SMNVEV (reference sequence). CDR3 in amino acids: CASSLTGGAKNIQYF. The CDR3 nucleotides are TGTGCCAGCAGTCTGACAGGGGGAGCCAAAAACATTCAGTACTTC.

The table lists this clonotype with many counts. J is TRBJ2-1 and V is TRBV6-2 or TRBV6-3, with TRBD2 identical over 9 bases. Trimming at V came to 0 bases and at J to 7 bases, leaving 7 bases not matched to a gene. Germline CDR1 reads MNHEY; CDR2 reads SVGEGT. The CDR3 consists of 16 residues. The CDR3 bases are TGTGCCAGCAGTTACTCTTTCGAGCGGGGGGAAAATGAGCAGTTCTTC. Amino acid sequence: CASSYSFERGENEQFF.

This clonotype was counted at least ten times. This sequence joins TRBV28 and TRBJ1-3; D possibly corresponds to TRBD1 (6 bases). Germline CDR1 MDHEN, CDR2 SYDVKM. The CDR3 length is 16 residues. Trimming removed 5 bases at V and 2 bases at J, with 16 bases between. The CDR3 loop reads CASSTGVGQPGNTIYF. CDR3 DNA sequence: TGTGCCAGCAGTACCGGGGTCGGACAGCCTGGAAACACCATATATTTT.

The table lists this clonotype with a few counts. The gene calls are TRBV12-5 and TRBJ2-2; D is undetermined. This CDR3 has 14 residues. Germline CDR1 LGHNT, CDR2 FRNRAP. V lost 0 bases and J lost 4, with 6 bases in between. The DNA for the CDR3 is TGTGCTAGTGGTTTGGTGGGGTTCACCGGGGAGCTGTTTTTT. Translating gives CASGLVGFTGELFF.

Remarks on this clonotype: A clone one base away is much larger, so this may be a read error. The chain combines TRBV6-2 or TRBV6-3 with TRBJ1-1, with D unclear. Per germline, CDR1 MNHEY and CDR2 SVGEGT. This CDR3 is 13 amino acids long. Trimming removed 5 bases at V and 0 bases at J, with 7 bases between. The CDR3 DNA sequence: TGTGCCAGCAGTGATTCAGTGAACACTGAAGCTTTCTTT. Protein sequence: CASSDSVNTEAFF.

This clonotype has at least ten counts. The chain uses TRBV20-1 and TRBJ2-7, with D possibly matching TRBD1 (5 bases). Trimming took off 5 bases at V and 1 base at J, with 6 bases between the two ends. Germline V gene data show CDR1 as DFQATT and CDR2 as SNEGSKA (reference sequence). This CDR3 has 11 residues. The CDR3 nucleotides are TGCAGTGCTTACAGGTCCTACGAGCAGTACTTC. Translating gives CSAYRSYEQYF.

This clonotype was detected ten times or more. V and J are TRBV6-1 and TRBJ1-2, with unresolved D. Per germline, CDR1 MNHNS and CDR2 SASEGT. V lost 7 bases and J lost 3, with 12 bases in between. The CDR3 has 13 amino acids. Written as DNA, the CDR3 is TGTGCCAGCACCCTTCTACAACACTATGGCTACACCTTC. Translating gives CASTLLQHYGYTF.

This clonotype was seen many times. This chain connects TRBV20-1 to TRBJ2-1; 11 nucleotides align to TRBD1. CDR1 is DFQATT, CDR2 SNEGSKA, per germline (reference sequence). J lost 4 bases, V lost 6 bases, and 8 bases had no gene match. CDR3 length: 15 residues. As DNA, the CDR3 is TGCAGTGCCAGAACTGGGACAGGGGGTTACAATGAGCAGTTCTTC. Its protein is CSARTGTGGYNEQFF.

This chain links TRBV12-3 or TRBV12-4 with TRBJ1-6; possible D gene TRBD1, 6 bases. There are 13 residues in the CDR3. Trimming pared 4 bases from V and 7 bases from J, leaving 8 bases between. The CDR3: CASSSTGNSPLHF. The CDR3 DNA sequence: TGTGCCAGCAGTTCTACAGGGAATTCACCCCTCCACTTT.

In nucleotides, the CDR3 is TGTGCCAGCAGTGATCGGGGCGCAGGTGGCTACACCTTC. Translating gives CASSDRGAGGYTF. V gene TRBV25-1 combines with J gene TRBJ1-2; D may be TRBD1 (5 bases). CDR1 MGHDK and CDR2 SYGVNS come from the germline V gene. This CDR3 is built from 13 residues. Trimming took 3 bases from V and 7 from J, leaving 12 bases between them.

The sample holds many counts of this clonotype. V gene TRBV19 combines with J gene TRBJ2-3; 9 bases line up with TRBD2. The CDR3 is made up of 14 amino acids. Germline V lookup: CDR1 LNHDA, CDR2 SQIVND (reference sequence). J was trimmed by 2 bases and V by 10 bases; bases with no gene match: 7. Here the CDR3 reads CATRASGVTDTQYF. The CDR3 nucleotides are TGTGCCACCAGAGCTAGCGGGGTCACAGATACGCAGTATTTT.

Ten or more counts support this clonotype. V gene TRBV11-2 combines with J gene TRBJ2-5, with D perhaps being TRBD1 or TRBD2 (5 bases each). CDR3 length: 15 residues. CDR1 is SGHAT, CDR2 FQNNGV, per germline. Trimming removed 4 bases at V and 1 base at J, with 13 bases between. The CDR3 spells CASSSTPGTQETQYF. The DNA for the CDR3 is TGTGCCAGCAGCTCCACCCCGGGGACCCAAGAGACCCAGTACTTC.